Described below is a single TCR beta chain sequence and its context. The data were obtained in a study of OX40 agonist ivuxolimab in advanced cancers. Repertoires were generated with immunoSEQ multiplex PCR, while TCRdb's copy carries only in-frame clones and drops some. The data show approximately 61,000 clones, approximately 90% seen once. V lost 11 bases and J lost 2, with 18 bases in between. CDR1 and CDR2 from the germline V gene are MNHNS and SASEGT. The CDR3 runs 14 residues. Patients had blood sampled at baseline and again on cycle 4 day 1 and cycle 7 day 1. Source: CD4+ or CD8+ T cells sorted from blood, taken in a trial of the OX40 agonist ivuxolimab. This chain connects TRBV6-1 to TRBJ2-5; tentatively, D is TRBD1 or TRBD2 (6 bases each). The receptor was derived from an adult with an advanced solid tumor such as melanoma, head and neck, liver or kidney cancer. CDR3 loop: CAGGPGLIQETQYF. CDR3 bases: TGTGCCGGGGGCCCGGGACTTATACAAGAGACCCAGTACTTC.